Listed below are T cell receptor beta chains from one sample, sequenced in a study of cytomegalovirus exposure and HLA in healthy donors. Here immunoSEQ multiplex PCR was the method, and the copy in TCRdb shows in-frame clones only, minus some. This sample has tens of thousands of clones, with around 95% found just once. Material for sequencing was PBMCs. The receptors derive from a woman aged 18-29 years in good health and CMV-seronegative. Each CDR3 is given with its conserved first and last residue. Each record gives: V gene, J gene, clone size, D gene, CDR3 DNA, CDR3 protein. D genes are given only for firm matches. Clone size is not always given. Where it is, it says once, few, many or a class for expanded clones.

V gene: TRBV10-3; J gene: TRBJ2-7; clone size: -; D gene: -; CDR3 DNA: TGTGCCATCATTGATTCAGGGTCCTACGAGCAGTACTTC; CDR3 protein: CAIIDSGSYEQYF
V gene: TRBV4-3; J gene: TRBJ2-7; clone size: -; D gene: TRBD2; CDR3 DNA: TGCGCCAGCAGCCAGTCGACTAGCGGGGAAACCTACGAGCAGTACTTC; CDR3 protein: CASSQSTSGETYEQYF
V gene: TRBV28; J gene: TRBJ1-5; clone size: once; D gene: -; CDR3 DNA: TGTGCCAGCAGTCAGGAGGGCCGTCAGCCCCAGCATTTT; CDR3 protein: CASSQEGRQPQHF
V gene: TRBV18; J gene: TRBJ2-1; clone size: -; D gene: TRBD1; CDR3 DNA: TGTGCCAGCTCACCCCGGGACAGCGTTTACAATGAGCAGTTCTTC; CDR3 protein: CASSPRDSVYNEQFF
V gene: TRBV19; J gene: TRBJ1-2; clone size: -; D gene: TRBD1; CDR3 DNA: TGTGCCAGCCGACAGGGGACTAACTATGGCTACACCTTC; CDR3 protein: CASRQGTNYGYTF
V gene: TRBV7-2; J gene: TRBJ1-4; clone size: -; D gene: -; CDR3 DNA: TGTGCCAGCAGCAACGAAAGAGCAACTAATGAAAAACTGTTTTTT; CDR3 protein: CASSNERATNEKLFF
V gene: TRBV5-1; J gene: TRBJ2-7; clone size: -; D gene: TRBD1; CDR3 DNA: TGCGCCAGCAGAACGACAGGGGAAGGGTACGAGCAGTACTTC; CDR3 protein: CASRTTGEGYEQYF
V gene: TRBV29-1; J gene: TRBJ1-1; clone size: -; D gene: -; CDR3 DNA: TGCAGCGTTGAAGATCTGCAAACAGGGTGGAAAGCTTTCTTT; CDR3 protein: CSVEDLQTGWKAFF
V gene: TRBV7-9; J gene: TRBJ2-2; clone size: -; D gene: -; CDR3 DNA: TGTGCCAGCAGACCCAGGGGCGGGGAGCTGTTTTTT; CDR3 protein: CASRPRGGELFF
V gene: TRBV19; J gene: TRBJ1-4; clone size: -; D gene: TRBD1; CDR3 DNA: TGTGCCAGTAGTCCGACGGGACAGGGGCCCAGGAAGTGGGAAAAACTGTTTTTT; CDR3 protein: CASSPTGQGPRKWEKLFF
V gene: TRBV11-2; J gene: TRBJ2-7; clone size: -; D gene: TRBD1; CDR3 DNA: TGTGCCAGCAGCTTAGTTGGATATGGACAGGGCTACGAGCAGTACTTC; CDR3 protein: CASSLVGYGQGYEQYF
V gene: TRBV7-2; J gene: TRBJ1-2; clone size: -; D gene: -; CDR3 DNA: TGTGCCAGCAGCTACCCTGAGGGTATCGGTGGTGGCTACACCTTC; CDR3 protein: CASSYPEGIGGGYTF
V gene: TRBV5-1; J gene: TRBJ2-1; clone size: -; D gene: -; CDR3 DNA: TGCGCCAGCAGGTTCTCAGGGGTGGGTGAGCAGTTCTTC; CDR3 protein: CASRFSGVGEQFF
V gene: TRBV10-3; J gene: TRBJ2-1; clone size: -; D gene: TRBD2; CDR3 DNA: TGTGCCACCAACGGGGGGGCGATCTCCTACAATGAGCAGTTCTTC; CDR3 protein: CATNGGAISYNEQFF
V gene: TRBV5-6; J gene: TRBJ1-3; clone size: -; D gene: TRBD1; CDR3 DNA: TGTGCCAGCAGGCTTACGGGACAGGCCGGAAACACCATATATTTT; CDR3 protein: CASRLTGQAGNTIYF
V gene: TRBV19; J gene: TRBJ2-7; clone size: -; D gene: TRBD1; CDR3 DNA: TGTGCCAGTAGTCACACAGGGGCAGGCGAGCAGTACTTC; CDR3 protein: CASSHTGAGEQYF
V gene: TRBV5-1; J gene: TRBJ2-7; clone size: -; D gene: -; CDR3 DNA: TGCGCCAGCCAGGGGCCTACCGCCTTGGAGCAGTACTTC; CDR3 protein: CASQGPTALEQYF
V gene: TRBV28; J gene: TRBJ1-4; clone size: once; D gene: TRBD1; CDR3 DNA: TGTGCCAGCAGGGGACAGGGGTACGACAGCGGGGAAAAACTGTTTTTT; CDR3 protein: CASRGQGYDSGEKLFF
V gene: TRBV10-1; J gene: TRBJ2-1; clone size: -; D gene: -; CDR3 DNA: TGCGCCAGCAAAGCGGAGGGAAACAATGAGCAGTTCTTC; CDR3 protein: CASKAEGNNEQFF
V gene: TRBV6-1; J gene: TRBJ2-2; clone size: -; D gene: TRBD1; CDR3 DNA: TGTGCCAGCAGTGAACTCGGGACAGGTGTTGTCGGGGAGCTGTTTTTT; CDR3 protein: CASSELGTGVVGELFF
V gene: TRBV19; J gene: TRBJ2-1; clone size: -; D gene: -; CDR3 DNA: TGTGCCAGTAGTCCGCGGGGAGGTGGTAATAATGAGCAGTTCTTC; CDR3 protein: CASSPRGGGNNEQFF
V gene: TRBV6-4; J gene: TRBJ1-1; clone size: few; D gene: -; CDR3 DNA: TGTGCCAGCAGTGACGAGATTCACACTGAAGCTTTCTTT; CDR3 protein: CASSDEIHTEAFF
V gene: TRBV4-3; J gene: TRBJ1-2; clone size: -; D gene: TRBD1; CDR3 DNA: TGCGCCAGCAGCCAGGCCGGGACAGGGTTGGGCTACACCTTC; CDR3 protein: CASSQAGTGLGYTF
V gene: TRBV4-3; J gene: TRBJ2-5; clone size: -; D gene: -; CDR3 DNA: TGCGCCAGCAGCCAAGTGGAGTTTGGGACCCAGTACTTC; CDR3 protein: CASSQVEFGTQYF
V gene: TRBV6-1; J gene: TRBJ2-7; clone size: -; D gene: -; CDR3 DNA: TGTGCCAGCAGTTCGGGGGAGGACTACGAGCAGTACTTC; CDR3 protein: CASSSGEDYEQYF
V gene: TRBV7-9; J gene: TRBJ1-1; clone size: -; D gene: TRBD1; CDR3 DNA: TGTGCCAGCAGCATCCGGGACAGGTTTACTACTGAAGCTTTCTTT; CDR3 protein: CASSIRDRFTTEAFF
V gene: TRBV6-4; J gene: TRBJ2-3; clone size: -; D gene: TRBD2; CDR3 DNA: TGTGCCAGCAGTGCCTTAGCGGGGGGCCCCCCAGATACGCAGTATTTT; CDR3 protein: CASSALAGGPPDTQYF
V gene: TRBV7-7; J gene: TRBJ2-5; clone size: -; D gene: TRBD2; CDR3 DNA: TGTGCCAGCAGCCCCCAACTAGCGACTAAAGAGACCCAGTACTTC; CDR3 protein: CASSPQLATKETQYF
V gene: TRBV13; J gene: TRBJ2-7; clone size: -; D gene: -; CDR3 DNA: TGTGCCAGCAGCGCCCTCGGGTACGAGCAGTACTTC; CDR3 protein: CASSALGYEQYF
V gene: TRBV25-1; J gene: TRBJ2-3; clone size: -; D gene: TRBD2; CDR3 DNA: TGTGCCAGCGCCCTAGCGGGAGTAACAGATACGCAGTATTTT; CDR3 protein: CASALAGVTDTQYF
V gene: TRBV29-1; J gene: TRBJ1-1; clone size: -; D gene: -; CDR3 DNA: TGCAGCGTCGCCCCGGGGTCTGAAGCTTTCTTT; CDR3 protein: CSVAPGSEAFF
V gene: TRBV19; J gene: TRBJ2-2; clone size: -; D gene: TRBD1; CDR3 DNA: TGTGCCAGTCCGGGACAGGGAGACACCGGGGAGCTGTTTTTT; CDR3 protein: CASPGQGDTGELFF
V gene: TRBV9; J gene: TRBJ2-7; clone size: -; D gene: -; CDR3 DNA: TGTGCCAGCAGCGTAGGAGACAGGATCATGGGCTACGAGCAGTACTTC; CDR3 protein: CASSVGDRIMGYEQYF
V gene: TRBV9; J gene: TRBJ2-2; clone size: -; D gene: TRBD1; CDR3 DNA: TGTGCCAGCAGCGTAGGGCCGGGACAGGGAACCGGGGAGCTGTTTTTT; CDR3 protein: CASSVGPGQGTGELFF
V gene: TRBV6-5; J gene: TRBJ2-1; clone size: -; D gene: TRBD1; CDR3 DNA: TGTGCCAGCAGTTACTCTGGGACAGGGGGTTCGGCTGAGCAGTTCTTC; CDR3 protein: CASSYSGTGGSAEQFF
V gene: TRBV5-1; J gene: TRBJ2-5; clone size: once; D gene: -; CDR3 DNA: TGCGCCAGCAGCTTAAACAGGGTTGAAGAGACCCAGTACTTC; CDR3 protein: CASSLNRVEETQYF
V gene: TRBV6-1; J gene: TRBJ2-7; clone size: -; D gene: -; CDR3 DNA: TGTGCCAGCAGTGTGAGTGGGGGACTCTCCTACGAGCAGTACTTC; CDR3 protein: CASSVSGGLSYEQYF
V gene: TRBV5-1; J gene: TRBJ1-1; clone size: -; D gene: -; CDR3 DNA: TGCGCCAGCAGCTCCTGGGGGGAGCTACTGAACACTGAAGCTTTCTTT; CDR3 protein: CASSSWGELLNTEAFF
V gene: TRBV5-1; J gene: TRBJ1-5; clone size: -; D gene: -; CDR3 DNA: TGCGCCAGCAGCTTGGCCCCTGGGAGGGAGCAGCCCCAGCATTTT; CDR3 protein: CASSLAPGREQPQHF
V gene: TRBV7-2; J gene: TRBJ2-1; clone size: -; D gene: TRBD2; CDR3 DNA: TGTGCCAGCAGCTTAGGGGGTAGCGGGAGCCCCTCCTACAATGAGCAGTTCTTC; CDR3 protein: CASSLGGSGSPSYNEQFF
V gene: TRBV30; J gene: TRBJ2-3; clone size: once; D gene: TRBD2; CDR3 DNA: TGTGCCTGGAGTGCAGGGACTAGCGCCGTCGCAGATACGCAGTATTTT; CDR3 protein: CAWSAGTSAVADTQYF
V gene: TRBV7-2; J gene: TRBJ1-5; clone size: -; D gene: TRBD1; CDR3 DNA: TGTGCCAGCAGCCTCCTACAGGGGGCCGGTAGCAATCAGCCCCAGCATTTT; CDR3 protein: CASSLLQGAGSNQPQHF
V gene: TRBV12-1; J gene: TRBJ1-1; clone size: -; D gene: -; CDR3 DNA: TGTGCCAGCACCGGCCCAGGGTGGAACACTGAAGCTTTCTTT; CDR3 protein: CASTGPGWNTEAFF
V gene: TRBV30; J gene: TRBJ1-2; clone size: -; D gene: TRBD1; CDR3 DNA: TGTGCCGGGATGCAGGGGGCTGAAGGCTACACCTTC; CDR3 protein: CAGMQGAEGYTF
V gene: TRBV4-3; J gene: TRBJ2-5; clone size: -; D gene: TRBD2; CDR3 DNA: TGCGCCAGCAGCCAAGAGTTTACTAGCGGGGTTGACACCCAGTACTTC; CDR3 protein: CASSQEFTSGVDTQYF
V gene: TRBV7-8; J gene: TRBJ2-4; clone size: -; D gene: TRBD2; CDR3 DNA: TGTGCCAGCAGCTTAGGGGCCGCGGGAGGCGGCATTCAGTACTTC; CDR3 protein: CASSLGAAGGGIQYF
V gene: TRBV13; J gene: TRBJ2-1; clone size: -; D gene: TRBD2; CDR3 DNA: TGTGCCAGCAGCCCCTATAGCGGGGGGGCGTCCTACAATGAGCAGTTCTTC; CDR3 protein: CASSPYSGGASYNEQFF
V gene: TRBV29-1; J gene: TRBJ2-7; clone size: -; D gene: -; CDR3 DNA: TGCAGCGTCCTCGGCGGGGCTGTGAGGGAGCAGTACTTC; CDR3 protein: CSVLGGAVREQYF
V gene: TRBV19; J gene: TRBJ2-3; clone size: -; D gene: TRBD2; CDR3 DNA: TGTGCCAGTTCGACTAGCGGGAGCTCCGTCACAGATACGCAGTATTTT; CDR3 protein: CASSTSGSSVTDTQYF
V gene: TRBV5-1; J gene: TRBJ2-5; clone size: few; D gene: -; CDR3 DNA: TGCGCCAGCAGCTTCCACTCCCGGGAGACCCAGTACTTC; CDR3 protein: CASSFHSRETQYF
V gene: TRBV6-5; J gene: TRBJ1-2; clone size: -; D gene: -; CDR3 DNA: TGTGCCAGTGGACAAGGGGGAGGCTACACCTTC; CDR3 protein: CASGQGGGYTF
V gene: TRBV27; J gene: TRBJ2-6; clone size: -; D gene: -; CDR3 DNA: TGTGCCAGCAGTTTTCGCTCTGGGGCCAACGTCCTGACTTTC; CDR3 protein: CASSFRSGANVLTF
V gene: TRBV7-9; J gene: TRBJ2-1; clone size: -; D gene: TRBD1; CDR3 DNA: TGTGCCAGCAGCTCAACGGGACAGGCCAATGAGCAGTTCTTC; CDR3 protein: CASSSTGQANEQFF
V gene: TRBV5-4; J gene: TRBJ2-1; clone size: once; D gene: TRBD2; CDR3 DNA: TGTGCCGCGGCGAGCGGGGGGAACAATGAGCAGTTCTTC; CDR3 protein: CAAASGGNNEQFF
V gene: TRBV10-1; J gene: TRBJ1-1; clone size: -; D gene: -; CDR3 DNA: TGCGCCAGCAGTGTTCGGAAGGGGACTGAAGCTTTCTTT; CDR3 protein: CASSVRKGTEAFF
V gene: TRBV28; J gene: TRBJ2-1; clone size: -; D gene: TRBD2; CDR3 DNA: TGTGCCAGCAGTTTGCCTGGACTAGCGGGAGGTGAGCAGTTCTTC; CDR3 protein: CASSLPGLAGGEQFF
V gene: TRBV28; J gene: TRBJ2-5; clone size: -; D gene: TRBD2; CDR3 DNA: TGTGCCAGCAGCTCCCTCGAGGGACTAGCGGATCGGGAGACCCAGTACTTC; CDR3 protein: CASSSLEGLADRETQYF